These 23 T cell receptor beta chains share one sample of origin, sequenced in a study of CD8+ T cells in alopecia areata. Reverse transcription of extracted RNA yielded cDNA, which provided the sequencing template. Measured with immunoSEQ multiplex PCR; TCRdb has only the in-frame clones, and not every one. The table includes 200,000 to 250,000 clones, 64% detected once. Stated treatment: oral pan-JAK inhibitor, 5-10 mg twice daily. Sequencing used CD4+ T cells sorted from blood, obtained at week 4, from a patient treated with tofacitinib. The receptor set was obtained from a human donor with alopecia areata.

The chain recombines TRBV29-1 with TRBJ1-6; 12 nucleotides match TRBD1. With 6 bases clipped from V and 8 bases from J, the junction kept 5 bases outside the gene matches. The germline V gene has CDR1 SQVTM and CDR2 ANQGSEA. This CDR3 spans 14 amino acids. CDR3 DNA: TGCAGCGTCAGGGGACAGGGGGCGCATTCACCCCTCCACTTT. It encodes CSVRGQGAHSPLHF.

This chain joins TRBV4-2 and TRBJ2-4; TRBD2 matches 9 bases. With V trimmed by 0 bases and J by 6 bases, 3 bases remained unmatched. The CDR3 has 15 residues. Germline CDR1 LGHNA, CDR2 YNFKEQ. CDR3 sequence reads: CASSQDSSGGNIQYF. CDR3 nucleotides: TGTGCCAGCAGCCAAGATAGTAGCGGGGGAAACATTCAGTACTTC.

The chain employs TRBV30 and TRBJ2-2; a weak D match, TRBD1 (5 bases). CDR1 and CDR2 from the germline V gene are GTSNPN and SVGIG (reference sequence). Trimming took 0 bases from V and 5 from J, leaving 13 bases between them. The CDR3 length is 15 residues. The CDR3 DNA sequence: TGTGCCTGGAGTGTAGGGCAGGGAAGGACCGGGGAGCTGTTTTTT. As protein: CAWSVGQGRTGELFF.

The rearrangement uses TRBV18 and TRBJ2-3, with a possible D match to TRBD2 (5 bases). The CDR3 totals 16 residues. Between the trimmed V and J ends, which lost 3 bases and 1 base, there was a span of 14 bases. The germline gives CDR1 KGHSH, CDR2 LQKENI. Here the CDR3 reads CASSPRGLPGTDTQYF. In nucleotides, the CDR3 is TGTGCCAGCTCACCCAGAGGGTTACCTGGCACAGATACGCAGTATTTT.

V usage is TRBV18 and J usage is TRBJ1-1, with TRBD1 matching 9 bases. V trimming: 1 base; J trimming: 1 base; junction bases outside the gene matches: 4. The germline CDR1 and CDR2 sequences are KGHSH and LQKENI. The CDR3 covers 16 residues. CDR3: CASSPRQGQGNTEAFF. The DNA for the CDR3 is TGTGCCAGCTCACCACGTCAGGGACAGGGGAACACTGAAGCTTTCTTT.

J is TRBJ2-1 and V is TRBV2; tentatively, D is TRBD1 (6 bases). This CDR3 has 16 residues. Trimming shortened V by 3 bases and J by 0 bases, and 12 bases separated the two germline ends. Germline CDR1 is SNHLY and CDR2 is FYNNEI. Here the CDR3 reads CASSEVTGSSYNEQFF. For the CDR3, the DNA is TGTGCCAGCAGTGAGGTCACAGGGAGCTCCTACAATGAGCAGTTCTTC. The entire variable domain, with the rest obtained from reference TRBV2 and TRBJ2-1, is as follows: EPEVTQTPSHQVTQMGQEVILRCVPISNHLYFYWYRQILGQKVEFLVSFYNNEISEKSEIFDDQFSVERPDGSNFTLKIRSTKLEDSAMYFCASSEVTGSSYNEQFFGPGTRLTVL.

V is TRBV6-5 and J is TRBJ1-2, with D perhaps TRBD1 (6 bases). Per germline, CDR1 MNHEY and CDR2 SVGAGI. CDR3 size: 13 residues. Deletions cut 2 bases from V and 4 bases from J, with 8 bases between. The CDR3 sequence is CASSYGRGYGYTF. For the CDR3, the DNA is TGTGCCAGCAGTTACGGCAGGGGCTATGGCTACACCTTC.

V and J are TRBV4-2 and TRBJ1-2; 8 bases are a match to TRBD1. The length of the CDR3 is 15 residues. V shed 2 bases and J 6 bases; nucleotides not matched to a gene: 8. In germline, CDR1 is LGHNA, CDR2 YNFKEQ. The CDR3 loop is CASSQTGQGGDGYTF. The CDR3 DNA reads as TGTGCCAGCAGCCAAACAGGACAGGGCGGGGATGGCTACACCTTC.

The CDR3: CASSLRGTYEQYF. Written as DNA, the CDR3 is TGTGCCAGCAGCTTGAGGGGTACCTACGAGCAGTACTTC. The V gene is TRBV5-4, the J gene TRBJ2-7, with a weak D call TRBD1 (5 bases). The ends were cut back, 1 base at V and 2 bases at J, with 7 bases in the middle. The CDR3 spans 13 residues. Germline V gene data show CDR1 as SGHNT and CDR2 as YYREEE (reference sequence).

This clone appeared once. CDR3 bases: TGTGCCAGCAGCCCAGGGTGGGCGCGCCAGGGCGAGCAGTTCTTC. This encodes CASSPGWARQGEQFF. The rearrangement joins TRBV5-4 to TRBJ2-1; possible D gene TRBD1, 5 bases. With 4 bases removed from V and 10 bases from J, the gap between germline ends came to 21 bases. The CDR3 has 15 residues. Germline values: CDR1 SGHNT, CDR2 YYREEE (reference sequence).

This clone was found a few times. J is TRBJ1-6 and V is TRBV2, with D uncertain. Germline CDR1 and CDR2: SNHLY and FYNNEI. This CDR3 has 16 amino acids. V was clipped by 5 bases and J by 4 bases, with 15 bases between them. CDR3 residues: CASSPQTGAYNSPLHF. DNA of the CDR3: TGTGCCAGCAGTCCTCAGACTGGCGCTTATAATTCACCCCTCCACTTT.

This clone was observed a single time. The chain is built from TRBV29-1 and TRBJ1-4, with a possible D match to TRBD1 (5 bases). Germline CDR1 reads SQVTM; CDR2 reads ANQGSEA. V lost 5 bases, J lost 0 bases, and 25 bases lay in between. This CDR3 has 19 residues. CDR3 sequence: CSVYRIGADEFATNEKLFF. The CDR3 DNA is TGCAGCGTTTACCGAATCGGGGCAGACGAATTTGCAACTAATGAAAAACTGTTTTTT. The full variable domain, with the rest looked up from reference TRBV29-1 and TRBJ1-4, is SAVISQKPSRDICQRGTSLTIQCQVDSQVTMMFWYRQQPGQSLTLIATANQGSEATYESGFVIDKFPISRPNLTFSTLTVSNMSPEDSSIYLCSVYRIGADEFATNEKLFFGSGTQLSVL.

The V call is TRBV6-5, the J call TRBJ1-2; no clear D gene. Trimming shortened V by 5 bases and J by 0 bases, and 10 bases separated the two germline ends. The CDR3 spans 14 residues. The germline gives CDR1 MNHEY, CDR2 SVGAGI. The CDR3 DNA reads TGTGCCAGCAGTGGCGATGGGGCTAACTATGGCTACACCTTC. It codes for CASSGDGANYGYTF.

DNA for the CDR3: TGTGCCAGCAGTGAAGTGGACTTGCACACCGGGGAGCTGTTTTTT. Residues: CASSEVDLHTGELFF. The chain recombines TRBV2 with TRBJ2-2; perhaps TRBD2 as D (5 bases). The CDR3 consists of 15 residues. Germline values: CDR1 SNHLY, CDR2 FYNNEI. The ends were cut back, 1 base at V and 3 bases at J, with 9 bases in the middle.

In its sample, this clone was seen a few times. The genes are TRBV7-9 and TRBJ1-1; TRBD1 might be the D (5 bases). Trimming stripped 3 bases from V and 4 bases from J, with 18 bases between. The CDR3 extends over 16 amino acids. Germline CDR1 reads SEHNR; CDR2 reads FQNEAQ (reference sequence). CDR3 protein: CASSFTLGFGGTEAFF. In nucleotides, the CDR3 is TGTGCCAGCAGCTTTACGCTAGGATTCGGGGGCACTGAAGCTTTCTTT.

J is TRBJ2-7 and V is TRBV5-1; D uncertain. The CDR3 runs 15 residues. From germline, CDR1 is SGHRS and CDR2 YFSETQ. The V end lost 3 bases, the J end lost 3 bases, and 16 bases lay between the germline ends. CDR3 sequence reads: CASSYRTLTDYEQYF. DNA of the CDR3: TGCGCCAGCAGCTATCGGACCCTCACGGACTACGAGCAGTACTTC.

The V call is TRBV7-9, the J call TRBJ1-2, with 9 bases fitting TRBD1. V lost 7 bases and J lost 4; bases outside the gene matches: 10. The CDR3 runs to 15 residues. Germline CDR1 and CDR2: SEHNR and FQNEAQ (reference sequence). The CDR3 DNA reads as TGTGCCAGCACCTCACAGGGGGCGCGAAGCTATGGCTACACCTTC. Translating gives CASTSQGARSYGYTF.

In this sample, this clone turned up a few times. The chain employs TRBV5-1 and TRBJ2-4, with 9 nucleotides matching TRBD2. V dropped 0 bases and J dropped 5; count of bases not matched to a gene: 12. Germline values: CDR1 SGHRS, CDR2 YFSETQ. This CDR3 spans 18 amino acids. Here the CDR3 DNA reads TGCGCCAGCAGCTTGGTCTTGCTTAGCGGGGGCACTCAAAACATTCAGTACTTC. Amino acids: CASSLVLLSGGTQNIQYF.

The rearrangement joins TRBV29-1 to TRBJ1-2, with D maybe TRBD1 (6 bases). Deletions cut 6 bases from V and 4 bases from J, with 24 bases between. Germline CDR1 SQVTM, CDR2 ANQGSEA. The CDR3 consists of 16 residues. The CDR3 bases are TGCAGCGTAGCAAACCACGCCAGGGGAATGAGCTATGGCTACACCTTC. Its translation is CSVANHARGMSYGYTF.

This chain links TRBV25-1 with TRBJ2-5, with D perhaps matching TRBD2 (7 bases). V shed 1 base and J shed 7 bases, with 16 bases lying between them. Germline lookup yields CDR1 MGHDK and CDR2 SYGVNS. The CDR3 has 15 residues. The CDR3 loop reads CASSESGGAMVTQYF. The CDR3 DNA sequence: TGTGCCAGCAGTGAATCGGGGGGCGCGATGGTGACCCAGTACTTC.

The chain links TRBV18 to TRBJ2-5, with D maybe TRBD2 (8 bases). The germline V gene has CDR1 KGHSH and CDR2 LQKENI. CDR3 length: 15 amino acids. Trimming pared 3 bases from V and 4 bases from J, leaving 15 bases between. The CDR3 DNA reads as TGTGCCAGCTCACCCACGACAGGGACTAGAGAGACCCAGTACTTC. It codes for CASSPTTGTRETQYF.

V is TRBV2 and J is TRBJ2-6, with 10 bases that match TRBD1. Germline values: CDR1 SNHLY, CDR2 FYNNEI. The junction had 9 bases not matched to a gene; V was cut back by 7 bases and J by 0 bases. The CDR3 extends over 18 amino acids. Written as DNA, the CDR3 is TGTGCCAGCACTCTAAGACAGGGGGCGAGCTCTGGGGCCAACGTCCTGACTTTC. Its protein is CASTLRQGASSGANVLTF.

The table lists this clone with many counts. The chain carries TRBV2 and TRBJ2-1; tentatively, D is TRBD1 or TRBD2 (5 bases each). Germline V gene data show CDR1 as SNHLY and CDR2 as FYNNEI. Trimming pared 0 bases from V and 11 bases from J, leaving 14 bases between. The CDR3 totals 14 residues. In DNA form, the CDR3 reads TGTGCCAGCAGTGAAGCAGGGACCGCCGATAAGCAGTTCTTC. Its translation: CASSEAGTADKQFF.